The present entry profiles one T cell receptor beta chain with its context. V lost 1 base, J lost 4 bases, and 8 bases stayed unmatched. The germline V gene encodes CDR1 LGHNA and CDR2 YNFKEQ. The CDR3 has 16 residues. The sample originates from a study of cytomegalovirus exposure and HLA in healthy donors. With 60 Vbeta and 13 Jbeta primers, the PCR was carried out. The protocol was immunoSEQ multiplex PCR, while the TCRdb copy is restricted to in-frame clones and leaves out a portion. There are roughly 100,000 clones in the sample; over 55% occur only once, and 2.5% to 3.5% lies in the top ten. The specimen sequenced was PBMCs. The chain employs TRBV4-2 and TRBJ1-2; 8 bases fit TRBD1. The clonotype originates from a female donor in good health and CMV-seronegative. The CDR3 DNA reads as TGTGCCAGCAGCCAAGTGGGACAGGACTGGGGCTATGGCTACACCTTC. Its protein is CASSQVGQDWGYGYTF.